This T cell receptor (beta chain) was sequenced in a study of T cell clones after liver transplantation. Study details: A pre-transplant mixed lymphocyte reaction with TCRbeta sequencing defined graft-donor-reactive clones followed in post-transplant blood. Tolerant meant at least one year fully off immunosuppression without liver enzymes above twice normal.

Sequenced by immunoSEQ multiplex PCR; TCRdb stores in-frame clones only, minus some. The data hold about 120,000 clones, with roughly nine tenths observed a single time. The CDR3 contains 17 residues. Germline trimming cut 0 bases from V and 9 bases from J; bases unmatched to any gene: 12. Germline CDR1 and CDR2: LNHNV and YYDKDF (reference sequence). CD3+CD4+ and CD3+CD8+ cells were FACS-sorted from thawed unstimulated PBMCs. The sequence came from a human patient who received a liver transplant. Some T cells may be transferred from the graft donor. This specimen consisted of CD4+ T cells from blood, obtained 12 months after liver transplant. The chain links TRBV15 to TRBJ2-1; 9 nucleotides align to TRBD2. As DNA, the CDR3 is TGTGCCACCAGCAGAGATGTTTTAGCTAGCGGGATCTCTGAGCAGTTCTTC. This codes for CATSRDVLASGISEQFF.